This TCR beta chain was captured by sequencing in a study of blood T cells in healthy people across ages. Study-level results: Naive CD4+ cells and diversity were both higher in long-lived donors than in aged donors.

As to this clonotype: Its antigen is not identified.

It was with a sample-barcoded 5' primer and a J-beta primer mix that a second PCR of about 7 to 12 cycles was run. A template-switch adaptor with 12 random nucleotides tagged each cDNA molecule. MiXCR, run by TCRdb on the 5' RACE reads, gives a single entry per CDR3 protein. Of hundreds of thousands of distinct CDR3 sequences listed, 52% are singletons. Approximately 9.4 milliliters was the volume of peripheral blood drawn from each donor. The TCR was taken from a woman older than 75 in good health. Sequenced material: blood.

CDR3 sequence reads: CASSPSQGARSPLHF. The CDR3 nucleotides read TGTGCCAGCAGCCCCTCACAGGGGGCTCGTTCACCCCTCCACTTT. The V gene is TRBV9, the J gene TRBJ1-6; 9 bases agree with TRBD1. This CDR3 contains 15 residues. V shed 4 bases, J shed 9 bases, and the junction held 8 bases outside the gene matches. Looked up from germline, CDR1 is SGDLS and CDR2 is YYNGEE.